A single sample gave rise to the 9 T cell receptor beta chains below, sequenced in a study of monozygotic twins with inflammatory bowel disease. TCRdb reprocessed the 5' RACE reads and keeps a single row for each CDR3 protein, giving no DNA. The table for this sample gives 350,000 to 550,000 distinct CDR3 sequences. The sequenced sample consisted of blood. The receptors come from a human donor with ulcerative colitis or Crohn's disease, or a healthy co-twin of an affected twin (not recorded which).

The chain joins TRBV20-1 to TRBJ2-7; as DNA is missing, the TRBD1 call by TCRdb cannot be tested. This CDR3 is built from 15 residues. Germline V gene data show CDR1 as DFQATT and CDR2 as SNEGSKA (reference sequence). This CDR3 is CSAGPPGQAGSEQYF.

The rearrangement uses TRBV27 and TRBJ1-5; TCRdb's D gene call, TRBD1, goes unchecked for lack of DNA. Germline CDR1 is MNHEY and CDR2 is SMNVEV (reference sequence). This CDR3 is 14 amino acids long. This CDR3 is CASSPDRVNQPQHF.

J is TRBJ2-7 and V is TRBV29-1; the D gene TCRdb calls, TRBD1, cannot be checked with no DNA. This CDR3 comprises 12 residues. Germline assignment: CDR1 SQVTM and CDR2 ANQGSEA. The CDR3 sequence: CSASGHRYEQYF.

This sequence joins TRBV7-2 and TRBJ1-5; no DNA is available, so the TRBD1 call from TCRdb remains unchecked. Germline-derived CDR1 and CDR2 are SGHTA and FQGNSA. The CDR3 sequence is 14 residues long. This chain's CDR3 is CASSRQALNQPQHF. Full variable domain (outside the CDR3, taken from reference TRBV7-2 and TRBJ1-5): GAGVSQSPSNKVTEKGKDVELRCDPISGHTALYWYRQSLGQGLEFLIYFQGNSAPDKSGLPSDRFSAERTGGSVSTLTIQRTQQEDSAVYLCASSRQALNQPQHFGDGTRLSIL.

The chain uses TRBV20-1 and TRBJ2-5; TCRdb selects TRBD1, and the lack of DNA leaves this call unchecked. The CDR3 length is 13 residues. In germline, CDR1 is DFQATT, CDR2 SNEGSKA (reference sequence). The CDR3 spells CSARDARVGTQYF.

V usage is TRBV6-5 and J usage is TRBJ2-2. CDR3 length equals 12 residues. Germline values: CDR1 MNHEY, CDR2 SVGAGI. CDR3 region: CASSKNRRELFF.

The chain carries TRBV20-1 and TRBJ1-5. The CDR3 length is 15 residues. The germline V gene has CDR1 DFQATT and CDR2 SNEGSKA (reference sequence). The chain's CDR3 is CSARDKLYGNQPQHF.

The chain has TRBV20-1 and TRBJ2-1; lacking DNA, the TRBD2 call made by TCRdb goes unchecked. Germline assignment: CDR1 DFQATT and CDR2 SNEGSKA (reference sequence). The CDR3 totals 13 residues. CDR3 in amino acids: CSARVTSGSEQFF.

This chain's CDR3 is CASPHPGADSYNEQFF. The rearrangement links TRBV23-1 to TRBJ2-1; checking the TCRdb D call of TRBD1 is not possible without DNA. TRBV23-1 is designated an ORF whose function remains uncertain. This CDR3 has 16 amino acids.